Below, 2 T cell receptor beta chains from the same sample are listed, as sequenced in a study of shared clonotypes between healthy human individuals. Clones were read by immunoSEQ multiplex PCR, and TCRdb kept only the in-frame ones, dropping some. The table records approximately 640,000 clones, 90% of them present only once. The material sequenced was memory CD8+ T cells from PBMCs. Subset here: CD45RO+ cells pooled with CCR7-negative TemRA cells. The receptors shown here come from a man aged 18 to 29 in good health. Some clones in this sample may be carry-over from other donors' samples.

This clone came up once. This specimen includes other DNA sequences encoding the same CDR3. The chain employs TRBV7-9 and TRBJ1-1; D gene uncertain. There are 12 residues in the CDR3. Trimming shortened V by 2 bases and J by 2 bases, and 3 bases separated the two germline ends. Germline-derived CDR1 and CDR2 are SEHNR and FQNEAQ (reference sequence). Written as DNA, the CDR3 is TGTGCCAGCAGCTTACTCAACACTGAAGCTTTCTTT. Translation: CASSLLNTEAFF.

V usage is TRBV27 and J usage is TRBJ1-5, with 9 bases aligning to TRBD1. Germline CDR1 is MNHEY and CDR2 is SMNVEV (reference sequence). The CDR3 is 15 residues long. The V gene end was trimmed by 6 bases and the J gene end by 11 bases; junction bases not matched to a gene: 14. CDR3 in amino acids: CASRGSQGAHSAQHF. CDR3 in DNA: TGTGCCAGCAGGGGATCACAGGGGGCACATTCGGCCCAGCATTTT.